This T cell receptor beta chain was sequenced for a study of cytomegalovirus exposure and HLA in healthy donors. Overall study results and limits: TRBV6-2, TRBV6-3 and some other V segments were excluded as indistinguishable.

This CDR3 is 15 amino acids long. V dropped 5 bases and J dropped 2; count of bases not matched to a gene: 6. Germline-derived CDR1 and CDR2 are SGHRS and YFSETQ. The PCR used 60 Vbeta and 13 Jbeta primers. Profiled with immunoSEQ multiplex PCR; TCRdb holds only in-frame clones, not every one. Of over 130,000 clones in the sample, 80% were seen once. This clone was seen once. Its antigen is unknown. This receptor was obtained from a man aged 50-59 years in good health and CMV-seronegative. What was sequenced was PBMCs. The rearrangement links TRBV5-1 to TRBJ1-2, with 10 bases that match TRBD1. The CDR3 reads CASRIEGQGNYGYTF. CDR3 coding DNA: TGCGCCAGCAGAATCGAGGGACAGGGGAACTATGGCTACACCTTC.